The clone carrying this TCR beta chain has a handful of counts. Its antigen is currently unknown. This sample was taken from a study of early T cells in non-severe SARS-CoV-2 infection. Study observations and caveats: Private and CD4 specificities were missed by VDJdb matching, skewed to anti-spike CD8.

V lost 3 bases, J lost 0 bases, and 9 bases lay in between. The germline CDR1 and CDR2 sequences are SQVTM and ANQGSEA. The CDR3 spans 15 residues. Individual cDNA molecules were tagged with unique molecular identifiers, the study reported. TCRdb independently ran MiXCR on the 5' RACE reads; one entry per CDR3 protein. The table has about 70,000 distinct CDR3 sequences, around 10% seen once; the top ten hold about 4.4%. The clonotype originates from an adult who was a healthcare worker with PCR-confirmed SARS-CoV-2 infection or an uninfected control (not recorded which). V and J are TRBV29-1 and TRBJ2-6; D tentatively reads TRBD1 or TRBD2 (5 bases each). Sequenced sample: whole blood. The CDR3 sequence: CSVDSGGSGANVLTF. CDR3 coding DNA: TGCAGCGTTGACAGTGGGGGCTCTGGGGCCAACGTCCTGACTTTC.